The 9 T cell receptor beta chains listed next were all sequenced from one sample in a study of cytomegalovirus exposure and HLA in healthy donors. Both 60 Vbeta primers and 13 Jbeta primers went into the PCR. Profiling relied on immunoSEQ multiplex PCR, and the TCRdb table lists in-frame clones only, not all of them. The table records some 61,000 clones, about 81% of them present only once. The sequenced sample was PBMCs. These receptors all stem from a human donor in good health.

The rearrangement uses TRBV25-1 and TRBJ1-2; 12 nucleotides agree with TRBD1. The germline gives CDR1 MGHDK, CDR2 SYGVNS. CDR3 size: 15 residues. The J segment lost 6 bases and the V segment lost 2 bases, leaving 4 bases of the junction unmatched. The CDR3 reads CASSERGTGGHGYTF. The CDR3 region has the DNA TGTGCCAGCAGTGAAAGGGGGACAGGGGGCCATGGCTACACCTTC.

The chain recombines TRBV19 with TRBJ1-5; D remains ambiguous. CDR3 length equals 14 residues. V was cut by 5 bases and J by 1 base, with 9 bases left in between. Per germline, CDR1 LNHDA and CDR2 SQIVND (reference sequence). Here the CDR3 DNA reads TGTGCCAGTAGTTTCGGAGGGAGCAATCAGCCCCAGCATTTT. Translating it yields CASSFGGSNQPQHF.

The chain joins TRBV30 to TRBJ1-6; D unclear. Germline-derived CDR1 and CDR2 are GTSNPN and SVGIG (reference sequence). The CDR3 extends over 14 amino acids. Trimming took off 4 bases at V and 7 bases at J, with 14 bases between the two ends. The CDR3 DNA sequence: TGTGCCTGGAATACCCGGGTCGGGAATTCACCCCTCCACTTT. It is translated as CAWNTRVGNSPLHF. Variable domain in full (rest from reference TRBV30 and TRBJ1-6): SQTIHQWPATLVQPVGSPLSLECTVEGTSNPNLYWYRQAAGRGLQLLFYSVGIGQISSEVPQNLSASRPQDRQFILSSKKLLLSDSGFYLCAWNTRVGNSPLHFGNGTRLTVT.

As concerns this clone: Other nucleotide sequences in the sample specify the same CDR3. The chain carries TRBV19 and TRBJ2-7; 9 bases agree with TRBD1. Germline V gene sequence: CDR1 LNHDA, CDR2 SQIVND (reference sequence). The CDR3 loop spans 14 amino acids. With 6 bases clipped from V and 4 bases from J, the junction kept 7 bases outside the gene matches. The CDR3 region has the DNA TGTGCCAGTAGCTCCGGGACAGGGATATACGAGCAGTACTTC. Amino acids: CASSSGTGIYEQYF. Full variable domain (outside the CDR3, taken from reference TRBV19 and TRBJ2-7): DGGITQSPKYLFRKEGQNVTLSCEQNLNHDAMYWYRQDPGQGLRLIYYSQIVNDFQKGDIAEGYSVSREKKESFPLTVTSAQKNPTAFYLCASSSGTGIYEQYFGPGTRLTVT.

This rearrangement joins TRBV28 to TRBJ1-6, with 7 bases that match TRBD1. This CDR3 has 15 residues. The germline gives CDR1 MDHEN, CDR2 SYDVKM. After removal of 2 bases from V and 8 bases from J, the junction contained 6 bases not matched to a gene. As DNA, the CDR3 is TGTGCCAGCAGTTTAACCTGGCAGGGGGATTCACCCCTCCACTTT. It codes for CASSLTWQGDSPLHF.

This chain uses TRBV4-3 with TRBJ1-1; no reliable D call. The CDR3 is made up of 16 amino acids. Deletions cut 1 base from V and 1 base from J, with 13 bases between. Germline V gives CDR1 LGHNA, CDR2 YSLEER. This chain's CDR3 is CASSQVSSKENTEAFF. CDR3 bases: TGCGCCAGCAGCCAAGTCTCCAGTAAAGAGAACACTGAAGCTTTCTTT.

This clone was detected once. The chain is built from TRBV6-1 and TRBJ2-2; the D gene is possibly TRBD2 (6 bases). The CDR3 runs to 15 residues. Germline V gene lookup returns CDR1 MNHNS and CDR2 SASEGT. Trimming shortened V by 2 bases and J by 0 bases, and 7 bases separated the two germline ends. Here the CDR3 DNA reads TGTGCCAGCAGTGAATCGGGAGCGAACACCGGGGAGCTGTTTTTT. Its protein product is CASSESGANTGELFF.

The genes are TRBV28 and TRBJ1-2; 10 bases are shared with TRBD1. J was trimmed by 7 bases and V by 6 bases; bases with no gene match: 11. This CDR3 is 15 amino acids long. Germline CDR1 MDHEN, CDR2 SYDVKM. The chain's CDR3 is CASRTTGTGVSGYTF. In nucleotides, the CDR3 is TGTGCCAGCAGAACCACCGGGACAGGGGTGAGTGGCTACACCTTC.

Here the CDR3 reads CASSSGQGRSYNSPLHF. CDR3 bases: TGTGCCAGCAGTAGCGGACAGGGAAGGTCCTATAATTCACCCCTCCACTTT. The chain joins TRBV7-8 to TRBJ1-6; 8 positions match TRBD1. This CDR3 is built from 17 residues. After removal of 6 bases from V and 1 base from J, the junction contained 8 bases not matched to a gene. CDR1 is SGHVS and CDR2 is FQNEAQ in the germline V gene. The full variable domain, completed using reference TRBV7-8 and TRBJ1-6, is GAGVSQSPRYKVAKRGQDVALRCDPISGHVSLFWYQQALGQGPEFLTYFQNEAQLDKSGLPSDRFFAERPEGSVSTLKIQRTQQEDSAVYLCASSSGQGRSYNSPLHFGNGTRLTVT.